These 14 T cell receptor beta chains were sequenced from one sample in a study of brain metastases from non-small cell lung cancer (dated by TCRdb to about 2019). The receptor library was made with the immunoSEQ multiplex PCR assay. Not all clones reach the TCRdb copy of this immuneACCESS table, which keeps in-frame sequences only. Checked studies attribute under half of the gap to unresolved V genes and leave the rest unexplained. The sample table records some 1,000 clones; approximately 85% of these occur just once. Jointly, the top ten make up about 15% of the sample. The source material was tissue from a brain metastasis. The sample's cell subset or site label is to be understood as: resected brain metastasis paired with primary lung tumor. These receptors were collected from a donor aged 40 or older with non-small cell lung cancer.

This clone was seen just once. DNA for the CDR3: TGCGCCAGCAGCCCGGGACTAGCGGGGGCGACTGAAGAGACCCAGTACTTC. It yields the protein CASSPGLAGATEETQYF. The chain employs TRBV5-1 and TRBJ2-5, with TRBD2 identical over 14 bases. Unmatched junction bases numbered 8, after V lost 4 bases and J lost 3 bases. The CDR3 is 17 residues long. From germline, CDR1 is SGHRS and CDR2 YFSETQ.

The rearrangement uses TRBV28 and TRBJ1-2; 9 nucleotides align to TRBD1. The CDR3 covers 15 residues. From germline, CDR1 is MDHEN and CDR2 SYDVKM. V dropped 5 bases and J dropped 4; count of bases not matched to a gene: 8. The CDR3 sequence: CASSGRDREPYGYTF. The CDR3 nucleotides read TGTGCCAGCAGTGGGAGGGACAGGGAACCCTATGGCTACACCTTC.

The CDR3 protein is CASSWKSAGGPTGELFF. DNA of the CDR3: TGTGCCAGCAGCTGGAAATCAGCGGGAGGGCCCACCGGGGAGCTGTTTTTT. The gene calls are TRBV27 and TRBJ2-2; TRBD2 matches 10 bases. The CDR3 extends over 17 amino acids. After removal of 6 bases from V and 4 bases from J, the junction contained 11 bases not matched to a gene. From germline, CDR1 is MNHEY and CDR2 SMNVEV (reference sequence).

The chain links TRBV6-6 to TRBJ2-1; D gene ambiguous. In germline, CDR1 is MNHNY, CDR2 SVGAGI (reference sequence). Trimming took off 2 bases at V and 0 bases at J, with 8 bases between the two ends. This CDR3 is built from 15 residues. The CDR3 here is CASSYEQSSYNEQFF. The CDR3 DNA is TGTGCCAGCAGTTACGAACAAAGCTCCTACAATGAGCAGTTCTTC.

V gene TRBV2 combines with J gene TRBJ1-5, with D possibly TRBD1 on 5 matching bases. With 6 bases removed from V and 6 bases from J, the gap between germline ends came to 9 bases. This CDR3 is built from 12 residues. CDR1 and CDR2 (germline): SNHLY, FYNNEI. In DNA, the CDR3 is TGTGCCAGCAGCAGGGAGGTTCAGCCCCAGCATTTT. It codes for CASSREVQPQHF.

V is TRBV28 and J is TRBJ1-1, with D unclear. The ends were cut back, 2 bases at V and 0 bases at J, with 4 bases in the middle. The CDR3 runs 13 residues. CDR1 is MDHEN and CDR2 is SYDVKM in the germline V gene. The CDR3 protein is CASSLGVNTEAFF. As DNA, the CDR3 is TGTGCCAGCAGTTTAGGGGTGAACACTGAAGCTTTCTTT.

The CDR3 here is CASSSWDNTNYGYTF. The CDR3 DNA reads TGTGCCAGCAGTTCCTGGGACAACACTAACTATGGCTACACCTTC. The chain has TRBV28 and TRBJ1-2; TRBD1 might be the D (6 bases). Per germline, CDR1 MDHEN and CDR2 SYDVKM. With 4 bases removed from V and 0 bases from J, the gap between germline ends came to 12 bases. The CDR3 has 15 amino acids.

This chain uses TRBV28 with TRBJ2-7; a possible D gene is TRBD2 (5 bases). In germline, CDR1 is MDHEN, CDR2 SYDVKM. The length of the CDR3 is 12 residues. CDR3 residues: CASEGGTYEQYF. DNA for the CDR3: TGTGCAAGCGAGGGTGGTACCTACGAGCAGTACTTC.

V usage is TRBV18 and J usage is TRBJ2-2; D uncertain. The CDR3 has 15 amino acids. Trimming pared 3 bases from V and 5 bases from J, leaving 13 bases between. The V gene's germline CDR1 is KGHSH and CDR2 LQKENI. The chain's CDR3 is CASSPPRGETGELFF. The CDR3 region has the DNA TGTGCCAGCTCACCCCCACGTGGGGAAACCGGGGAGCTGTTTTTT. The whole variable domain, remainder taken from reference TRBV18 and TRBJ2-2, is NAGVMQNPRHLVRRRGQEARLRCSPMKGHSHVYWYRQLPEEGLKFMVYLQKENIIDESGMPKERFSAEFPKEGPSILRIQQVVRGDSAAYFCASSPPRGETGELFFGEGSRLTVL.

V is TRBV30 and J is TRBJ2-6, with a possible D match to TRBD1 (5 bases). Germline CDR1 and CDR2: GTSNPN and SVGIG (reference sequence). The CDR3 totals 16 residues. Trimming removed 2 bases at V and 0 bases at J, with 11 bases between. The chain's CDR3 is CAWSPGATSGANVLTF. For the CDR3, the DNA is TGTGCCTGGAGTCCTGGGGCCACCTCTGGGGCCAACGTCCTGACTTTC.

Only a few counts were recorded for this clone. The chain recombines TRBV24-1 with TRBJ1-5; TRBD1 agrees at 8 bases. Germline CDR1 and CDR2: KGHDR and SFDVKD. CDR3 length: 16 residues. The J segment lost 3 bases and the V segment lost 3 bases, leaving 6 bases of the junction unmatched. The CDR3 sequence is CATSDGKTGDNQPQHF. The CDR3 bases are TGTGCCACCAGTGATGGGAAGACAGGGGACAATCAGCCCCAGCATTTT.

As for this clone: Other nucleotide sequences from this sample produce the same CDR3. V is TRBV18 and J is TRBJ2-5, with 7 positions matching TRBD1. The CDR3 covers 14 residues. Trimming cost V 2 bases and J 4 bases; bases outside gene matches: 4. Germline loops: CDR1 KGHSH, CDR2 LQKENI. CDR3 nucleotides: TGTGCCAGCTCACCAGCTGGGACAGTAGAGACCCAGTACTTC. Encoded protein: CASSPAGTVETQYF.

This chain uses TRBV19 with TRBJ1-4; D might be TRBD1 (6 bases). CDR3 size: 13 residues. Trimming took off 7 bases at V and 7 bases at J, with 13 bases between the two ends. Per germline, CDR1 LNHDA and CDR2 SQIVND (reference sequence). CDR3 DNA: TGTGCCAGTAAACAGGGACCGGCTGAAAAACTGTTTTTT. The encoded protein is CASKQGPAEKLFF. Complete variable domain (other parts from reference TRBV19 and TRBJ1-4): DGGITQSPKYLFRKEGQNVTLSCEQNLNHDAMYWYRQDPGQGLRLIYYSQIVNDFQKGDIAEGYSVSREKKESFPLTVTSAQKNPTAFYLCASKQGPAEKLFFGSGTQLSVL.

This clone was observed a single time. The CDR3: CASSDRVSTEAFF. DNA for the CDR3: TGTGCCAGCAGTGACAGGGTCTCCACTGAAGCTTTCTTT. The V gene is TRBV6-1, the J gene TRBJ1-1; perhaps TRBD1 as D (5 bases). Germline CDR1 and CDR2: MNHNS and SASEGT. CDR3 length: 13 amino acids. V was cut by 3 bases and J by 4 bases, with 9 bases left in between.